A single sample is the source of the 4 T cell receptor beta chains below, sequenced in a study of T cell responses to AZD1222 COVID-19 vaccine. Sequenced by immunoSEQ multiplex PCR; TCRdb stores in-frame clones only, minus some. Found here are some 150,000 clones, more than 80% of them singletons; the top ten hold about 3.3%. The specimen was peripheral blood, collected 28 days after the second AZD1222 dose. These receptors were obtained from an adult who received the AZD1222 COVID-19 vaccine.

The chain joins TRBV29-1 to TRBJ1-2; D may be TRBD1 (5 bases). Germline CDR1 is SQVTM and CDR2 is ANQGSEA. The germline V and J ends were trimmed by 8 bases and 6 bases, with 19 bases remaining between them. This CDR3 is 13 amino acids long. CDR3 coding DNA: TGCAGCTCCCAAAAGGGTTGGGGGAATGGCTACACCTTC. The encoded protein is CSSQKGWGNGYTF.

The chain is built from TRBV29-1 and TRBJ1-1, with D unclear. The germline V gene has CDR1 SQVTM and CDR2 ANQGSEA. The CDR3 sequence is 13 residues long. Deletions cut 7 bases from V and 0 bases from J, with 12 bases between. CDR3 DNA: TGCAGCGGTACGGGCCACTTGAACACTGAAGCTTTCTTT. Residues: CSGTGHLNTEAFF.

The rearrangement joins TRBV21-1 to TRBJ2-7. TRBV21-1 is assigned pseudogene status. This CDR3 contains 17 residues. The CDR3 bases are TGTGCCAGCAGCAAAGCGCGGGACAAGGAATTAATCTACGAGCAGTACTTC. Encoded protein: CASSKARDKELIYEQYF.

CDR3 coding DNA: TGTGCCAGTCGTGGGGGGGTGTTTCAGCCCCAGCATTTT. This gives the protein CASRGGVFQPQHF. V and J are TRBV27 and TRBJ1-5; D might be TRBD1 (5 bases). Germline V gene lookup returns CDR1 MNHEY and CDR2 SMNVEV (reference sequence). CDR3 size: 13 residues. V was cut by 9 bases and J by 6 bases, with 15 bases left in between.